A selection of T cell receptor beta chains follows, all from one sample in a study of beta chain features in type 1 diabetes. The protocol was immunoSEQ multiplex PCR, while the TCRdb copy is restricted to in-frame clones and leaves out a portion. The profile shows some 160,000 clones, about 9.8% of them singletons. Material: central memory CD4+ T cells from blood. The receptors come from a woman under 30 in good health. The CDR3 runs from the conserved cysteine through the conserved F or W. D genes are given only for firm matches. Expanded clones get a size class; other rows say once, few or many, or leave the size out.

cdr3_nt	cdr3_aa	v_call	d_call	j_call	clone_size
TGTGCCACCAGCAGAGATATAGATACGCAGTATTTT	CATSRDIDTQYF	TRBV15	.	TRBJ2-3	once
TGTGCCTGGAGTGTAGGGGCAGGGGGAGATACGCAGTATTTT	CAWSVGAGGDTQYF	TRBV30	TRBD1	TRBJ2-3	few
TGTGCCAGCCATCAGCGGGAGGTCGACAACGAGCAGTACTTC	CASHQREVDNEQYF	TRBV2	TRBD2	TRBJ2-7	.
TGTGCCAGCAGCTCGGACAGTATAGGGGAAAAACTGTTTTTT	CASSSDSIGEKLFF	TRBV7-9	.	TRBJ1-4	few
TGCGCCAGCGCGGGACTAGCGGGTGAGCAGTACTTC	CASAGLAGEQYF	TRBV4-1	TRBD2	TRBJ2-7	.
TGTGCCAGCAGCGGAATCGGACTAGCGGGAGAGGCAGATACGCAGTATTTT	CASSGIGLAGEADTQYF	TRBV4-2	TRBD2	TRBJ2-3	few
TGTGCCAGCAGTGAACCCCCGTCCTACAATGAGCAGTTCTTC	CASSEPPSYNEQFF	TRBV25-1	.	TRBJ2-1	few
TGCGCCAGCAGCCCGAGGGAGGGAGGGAACACTGAAGCTTTCTTT	CASSPREGGNTEAFF	TRBV5-1	.	TRBJ1-1	few
TGTGCCAGCAGAGTACAGGAGGGCACTGAAGCTTTCTTT	CASRVQEGTEAFF	TRBV7-8	.	TRBJ1-1	few
TGTGCCAGCAGCTTAAGGGGAGGGCCAAACACCGGGGAGCTGTTTTTT	CASSLRGGPNTGELFF	TRBV5-6	TRBD2	TRBJ2-2	.
TGCGCCAGCAGCTCGGACACTGAAGCTTTCTTT	CASSSDTEAFF	TRBV5-1	.	TRBJ1-1	few
TGCGCCAGCAGCCAGGGCCCGTTGAACGCAGGGGGAGATACGCAGTATTTT	CASSQGPLNAGGDTQYF	TRBV4-3	TRBD1	TRBJ2-3	.
TGTGCCAGCAGCTTAGGAGGAGGGCGCAGCAATCAGCCCCAGCATTTT	CASSLGGGRSNQPQHF	TRBV7-2	.	TRBJ1-5	few
TGCGCCAGCAGCCCAGGTCCTGACAGGGACGTATACTTC	CASSPGPDRDVYF	TRBV5-1	TRBD1	TRBJ2-7	few
TGCGCCAGCAGCCTACGGACAGGGGGCTCCCCAGATACGCAGTATTTT	CASSLRTGGSPDTQYF	TRBV4-1	TRBD1	TRBJ2-3	few
TGCGCCAGCAGCCTGGACAGGGAGAACACTGAAGCTTTCTTT	CASSLDRENTEAFF	TRBV4-3	TRBD1	TRBJ1-1	few
TGCGCCAGCAGCTTGGTGGCTAGCTACTCCTACAATGAGCAGTTCTTC	CASSLVASYSYNEQFF	TRBV5-1	.	TRBJ2-1	many
TGTGCCAGCAGTCATACCGGGACAGGCGACTCCTATAATTCACCCCTCCACTTT	CASSHTGTGDSYNSPLHF	TRBV27	TRBD1	TRBJ1-6	.
TGTGCCTGGACTAGCGGGATAAACGAGCAGTACTTC	CAWTSGINEQYF	TRBV30	TRBD2	TRBJ2-7	few
TGTGCCAGCAGCTTCGGGTTAGATACGCAGTATTTT	CASSFGLDTQYF	TRBV7-2	.	TRBJ2-3	many
TGTGCCACCAGCAGGCAGGGGTATAATTCACCCCTCCACTTT	CATSRQGYNSPLHF	TRBV15	.	TRBJ1-6	few
TGTGCCAGTAGTACTGACAGTGACAATCAGCCCCAGCATTTT	CASSTDSDNQPQHF	TRBV19	.	TRBJ1-5	few
TGTGCCTGGACGCCAGGGACAGGGGAAGAGACCCAGTACTTC	CAWTPGTGEETQYF	TRBV30	TRBD1	TRBJ2-5	.
TGTGCCTGGAAGTCCCGCCGGGGTGGGAAAGAGGACACTGAAGCTTTCTTT	CAWKSRRGGKEDTEAFF	TRBV30	.	TRBJ1-1	few
TGTGCCAGCAGCTTACATTTGAATGAGCAGTTCTTC	CASSLHLNEQFF	TRBV7-9	.	TRBJ2-1	few
TGTGCCAGCAGCCTAAATCCGGGACAGAGCTCTGGGGCCAACGTCCTGACTTTC	CASSLNPGQSSGANVLTF	TRBV4-2	TRBD1	TRBJ2-6	.
TGTGCCAGCAGCGTAGCAGCGGGGGGGCCAAATGAGCAGTTCTTC	CASSVAAGGPNEQFF	TRBV9	TRBD2	TRBJ2-1	.
TGTGCCAGCAGCCTACAGCAAGAGACCCAGTACTTC	CASSLQQETQYF	TRBV5-6	.	TRBJ2-5	.
TGTGCCAGCAGCCCTTTGACAGCAACCGTAATACAAGAGACCCAGTACTTC	CASSPLTATVIQETQYF	TRBV5-6	.	TRBJ2-5	.
TGTGCCAGCTCACCACGGACTCTGGGCCACGAGCAGTACTTC	CASSPRTLGHEQYF	TRBV18	.	TRBJ2-7	few
TGTGCCAGCAGCACCCGGACAAGAGAGAAGGCTTTCTTT	CASSTRTREKAFF	TRBV27	.	TRBJ1-1	many
TGTGCCAGCAGCCAGGCGGGGATCTACGAGCAGTACTTC	CASSQAGIYEQYF	TRBV6-7	.	TRBJ2-7	few
TGTGCCAGTCGATCGGGGGCCTACAATGAGCAGTTCTTC	CASRSGAYNEQFF	TRBV19	.	TRBJ2-1	.
TGTGCCAGCAGCCGGGGACTAGCGGGCTACAATGAGCAGTTCTTC	CASSRGLAGYNEQFF	TRBV11-3	TRBD2	TRBJ2-1	.
TGTGCCAGCAGCGTAGCGGCAGGGGGTTATCAGCCCCAGCATTTT	CASSVAAGGYQPQHF	TRBV9	TRBD1	TRBJ1-5	.
TGTGCCAGCAGATGGGACAGATCGAACTATGGCTACACCTTC	CASRWDRSNYGYTF	TRBV2	TRBD1	TRBJ1-2	.
TGCGCCAGCAGCTTGCTGGGACTAGCGGCAGCCCCCTACGAGCAGTACTTC	CASSLLGLAAAPYEQYF	TRBV5-1	TRBD2	TRBJ2-7	.
TGTGCCAGCAGCCAAGGGGCTAGCCGCACAGATACGCAGTATTTT	CASSQGASRTDTQYF	TRBV4-1	.	TRBJ2-3	few
TGTGCCAGCAGCCGAGACCCCGGACTAGCGGGGGGACCGAGGTCTCGCGAGCAGTACTTC	CASSRDPGLAGGPRSREQYF	TRBV4-2	TRBD2	TRBJ2-7	few
TGTGCCAGCAGCTTGGGAGTAGCTGAGCAGTTCTTC	CASSLGVAEQFF	TRBV7-2	.	TRBJ2-1	.
TGCAGCGTCAATTCCGGTGGAAACACCATATATTTT	CSVNSGGNTIYF	TRBV29-1	.	TRBJ1-3	few
TGCACCAGCAGCCAAGGAAAGAGCGGGAGCGGGCAAGAGACCCAGTACTTC	CTSSQGKSGSGQETQYF	TRBV1	.	TRBJ2-5	few
TGTGCCAGCAGCCCCCAACTAGCGGGAGTAGCTAATGAGCAGTTCTTC	CASSPQLAGVANEQFF	TRBV5-4	TRBD2	TRBJ2-1	.